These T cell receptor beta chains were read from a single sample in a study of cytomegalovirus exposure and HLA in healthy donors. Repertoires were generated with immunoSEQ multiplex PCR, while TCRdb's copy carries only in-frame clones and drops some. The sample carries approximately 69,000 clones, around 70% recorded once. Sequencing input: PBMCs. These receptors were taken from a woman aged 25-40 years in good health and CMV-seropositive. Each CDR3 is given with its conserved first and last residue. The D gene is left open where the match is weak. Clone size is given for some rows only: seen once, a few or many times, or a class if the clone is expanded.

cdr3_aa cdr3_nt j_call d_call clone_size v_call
CSVASRSTDTQYF TGCAGCGTTGCTAGCAGGAGCACAGATACGCAGTATTTT TRBJ2-3 . . TRBV29-1
CASSASGVYNEQFF TGCGCCAGCAGCGCCTCGGGAGTATACAATGAGCAGTTCTTC TRBJ2-1 . . TRBV4-1
CASSPPTNEQFF TGTGCCAGCTCCCCCCCGACAAATGAGCAGTTCTTC TRBJ2-1 . . TRBV27
CASSLPPGQGFMTETQYF TGTGCCAGCAGCCTACCTCCGGGACAGGGGTTTATGACAGAAACGCAGTATTTT TRBJ2-3 TRBD1 . TRBV28
CASSKGGSSYNEQFF TGTGCCAGCAGCAAGGGGGGGAGCTCCTACAATGAGCAGTTCTTC TRBJ2-1 . once TRBV9
CASSQVTLQETQYF TGTGCCAGCAGCCAGGTCACGTTACAAGAGACCCAGTACTTC TRBJ2-5 . once TRBV7-8
CASSPRRQGGKNIQYF TGTGCCAGCAGCCCTCGTCGACAGGGGGGCAAAAACATTCAGTACTTC TRBJ2-4 TRBD1 . TRBV7-9
CASSPGGRGNQPQHF TGTGCCAGCTCACCGGGAGGAAGGGGCAATCAGCCCCAGCATTTT TRBJ1-5 . . TRBV18
CASSLGTLYNEQFF TGTGCCAGCAGCTTAGGCACTCTCTACAATGAGCAGTTCTTC TRBJ2-1 . . TRBV7-9
CASSFDSTVYGYTF TGTGCCAGCAGTTTTGACAGCACTGTCTATGGCTACACCTTC TRBJ1-2 . . TRBV2
CAWSLARYEQYF TGTGCCTGGAGTCTAGCTCGTTACGAGCAGTACTTC TRBJ2-7 . . TRBV30
CASSEMGIGGYGYTF TGTGCCAGCAGTGAAATGGGGATAGGGGGCTATGGCTACACCTTC TRBJ1-2 . . TRBV6-1
CASSLQGATEAFF TGTGCCAGCAGCTTACAGGGGGCCACTGAAGCTTTCTTT TRBJ1-1 TRBD1 . TRBV7-2
CASSPINERGTQYF TGTGCCAGCAGCCCAATCAACGAACGGGGGACCCAGTACTTC TRBJ2-5 . . TRBV7-2
CASKRGYEQYF TGTGCCAGTAAACGAGGCTACGAGCAGTACTTC TRBJ2-7 . few TRBV19
CASSGTGIYEQYF TGTGCCAGCAGCGGCACAGGGATTTACGAGCAGTACTTC TRBJ2-7 . . TRBV28
CASSPGQGHNQPQHF TGTGCCAGCTCACCCGGACAGGGACACAATCAGCCCCAGCATTTT TRBJ1-5 TRBD1 . TRBV18
CSVDRNQETQYF TGCAGCGTTGACAGGAACCAAGAGACCCAGTACTTC TRBJ2-5 . few TRBV29-1
CASSPDRSVGYTF TGTGCCAGCAGCCCTGATAGGAGCGTAGGCTACACCTTC TRBJ1-2 . . TRBV7-3
CASSESGPNEAFKQFF TGCGCCAGCAGTGAGTCGGGTCCCAACGAGGCCTTCAAGCAGTTCTTC TRBJ2-1 . . TRBV10-1
CASSWGTSGSYEQYF TGTGCCAGCAGCTGGGGGACTAGCGGCTCCTACGAGCAGTACTTC TRBJ2-7 TRBD2 . TRBV5-4
CAWSPQRGFTGELFF TGTGCCTGGAGTCCTCAGCGGGGGTTCACCGGGGAGCTGTTTTTT TRBJ2-2 TRBD2 . TRBV30
CASSQGTAEAFF TGCGCCAGCAGCCAGGGGACAGCTGAAGCTTTCTTT TRBJ1-1 TRBD1 . TRBV5-1
CSVMTGGEKLFF TGCAGCGTGATGACAGGTGGTGAAAAACTGTTTTTT TRBJ1-4 . . TRBV29-1
CASSSIQGNYGYTF TGTGCCAGCAGTAGCATACAGGGTAACTATGGCTACACCTTC TRBJ1-2 . . TRBV2
CASSKAGTRTGELFF TGCGCCAGCAGCAAAGCCGGGACTAGAACCGGGGAGCTGTTTTTT TRBJ2-2 TRBD2 . TRBV4-3
CASSEQLIQGHQPQHF TGTGCCAGCAGTGAGCAACTAATTCAGGGCCATCAGCCCCAGCATTTT TRBJ1-5 . . TRBV2
CSVVGGQGGEQYF TGCAGCGTTGTGGGGGGACAGGGAGGCGAGCAGTACTTC TRBJ2-7 TRBD1 . TRBV29-1
CASSLGVAGGTDTQYF TGTGCCAGCAGCTTAGGGGTAGCGGGAGGTACAGATACGCAGTATTTT TRBJ2-3 TRBD2 few TRBV7-6
CAWSLVGDRIYEQYF TGTGCCTGGAGTTTGGTAGGGGACAGGATATACGAGCAGTACTTC TRBJ2-7 TRBD1 . TRBV30
CASRTRGELFF TGTGCCAGCAGAACGAGGGGGGAGCTGTTTTTT TRBJ2-2 . . TRBV6-5
CASSYLGGTEAFF TGTGCCAGCAGTTACTTAGGGGGAACTGAAGCTTTCTTT TRBJ1-1 . few TRBV6-5
CASSLPKGMNTEAFF TGCGCCAGCAGCTTGCCCAAGGGGATGAACACTGAAGCTTTCTTT TRBJ1-1 . . TRBV5-1
CASSDPGGNTGELFF TGTGCCAGCAGTGACCCCGGAGGGAACACCGGGGAGCTGTTTTTT TRBJ2-2 . . TRBV25-1
CASSGAPRKETQYF TGTGCCAGCAGCGGGGCCCCAAGGAAAGAGACCCAGTACTTC TRBJ2-5 . few TRBV7-9
CSVDQFYGYTF TGCAGCGTTGATCAATTTTATGGCTACACCTTC TRBJ1-2 . . TRBV29-1
CAWRGYDRGGTEAFF TGTGCCTGGAGAGGCTATGACAGGGGAGGTACTGAAGCTTTCTTT TRBJ1-1 TRBD1 once TRBV30
CASSIAGAGANVLTF TGTGCCAGTAGTATCGCCGGGGCTGGGGCCAACGTCCTGACTTTC TRBJ2-6 . . TRBV19
CASDRQGSGNTIYF TGTGCCAGCGATCGACAGGGTTCTGGAAACACCATATATTTT TRBJ1-3 TRBD1 . TRBV28
CASSVVGSGEYNEQFF TGTGCCAGCAGCGTAGTTGGTAGCGGGGAGTACAATGAGCAGTTCTTC TRBJ2-1 TRBD2 . TRBV9
CASRAGGPNEKLFF TGTGCCAGCAGAGCCGGGGGGCCAAATGAAAAACTGTTTTTT TRBJ1-4 . . TRBV28
CASSVGGIAGELFF TGTGCCAGCAGCGTAGGAGGCATTGCCGGGGAGCTGTTTTTT TRBJ2-2 . . TRBV9
CASSLSSTDTQYF TGTGCCAGCAGCTTGTCGTCCACAGATACGCAGTATTTT TRBJ2-3 . few TRBV5-8
CASSLGGGRRVDTEAFF TGTGCCAGCAGCTTAGGGGGAGGGAGAAGGGTAGACACTGAAGCTTTCTTT TRBJ1-1 . . TRBV7-8
CASSFDSNTIYF TGTGCCAGCAGCTTCGACTCGAACACCATATATTTT TRBJ1-3 . few TRBV5-6
CSAGGIQQAIQYF TGCAGCGCTGGGGGGATCCAGCAAGCCATTCAGTACTTC TRBJ2-4 . few TRBV29-1
CAWSDTGVYEQYF TGTGCCTGGAGTGACACAGGGGTTTACGAGCAGTACTTC TRBJ2-7 TRBD1 few TRBV30
CAFGDQPQHF TGTGCGTTCGGGGATCAGCCCCAGCATTTT TRBJ1-5 . . TRBV30
CATSRDLTGLYTF TGTGCCACCAGCAGAGATCTAACAGGCCTTTACACCTTC TRBJ1-2 . . TRBV15
CASSEGSRSTYEQYF TGTGCCAGCAGCGAAGGAAGCAGGTCAACCTACGAGCAGTACTTC TRBJ2-7 . . TRBV9
CASSDKAGGAYEQYF TGCGCCAGCAGTGATAAAGCGGGAGGAGCCTACGAGCAGTACTTC TRBJ2-7 TRBD2 . TRBV10-2
CAWSVQELAFF TGTGCCTGGAGTGTACAGGAACTAGCTTTCTTT TRBJ1-1 . few TRBV30